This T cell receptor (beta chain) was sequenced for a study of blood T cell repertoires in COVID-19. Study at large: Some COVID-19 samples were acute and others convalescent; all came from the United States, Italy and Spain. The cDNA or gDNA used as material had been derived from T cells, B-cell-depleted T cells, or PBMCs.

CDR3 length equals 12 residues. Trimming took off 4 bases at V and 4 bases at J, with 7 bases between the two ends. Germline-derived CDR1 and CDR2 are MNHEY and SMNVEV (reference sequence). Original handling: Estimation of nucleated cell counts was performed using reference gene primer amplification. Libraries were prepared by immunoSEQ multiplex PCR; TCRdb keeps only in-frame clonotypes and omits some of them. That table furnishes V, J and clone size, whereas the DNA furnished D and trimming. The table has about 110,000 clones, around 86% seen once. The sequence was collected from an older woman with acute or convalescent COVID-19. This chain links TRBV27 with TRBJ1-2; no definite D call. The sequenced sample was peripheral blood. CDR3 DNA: TGTGCCAGCAGTTCTAACAGCTATGGCTACACCTTC. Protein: CASSSNSYGYTF.